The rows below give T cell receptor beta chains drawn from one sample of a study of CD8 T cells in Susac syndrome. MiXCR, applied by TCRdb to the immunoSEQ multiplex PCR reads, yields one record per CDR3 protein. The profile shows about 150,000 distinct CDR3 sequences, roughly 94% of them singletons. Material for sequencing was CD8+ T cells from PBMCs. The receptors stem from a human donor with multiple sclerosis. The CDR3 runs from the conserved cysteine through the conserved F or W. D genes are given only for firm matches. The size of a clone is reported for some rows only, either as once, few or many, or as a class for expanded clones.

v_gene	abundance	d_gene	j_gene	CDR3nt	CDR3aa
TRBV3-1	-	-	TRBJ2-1	TGTGCCAGCAGCCAAGAACGCCAGGGGTTTAACGAGCAGTTCTTC	CASSQERQGFNEQFF
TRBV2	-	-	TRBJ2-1	TGTGCCAGCCTTGGGACAAACAATGAGCAGTTCTTC	CASLGTNNEQFF
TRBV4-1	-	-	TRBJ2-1	TGCGCCAGCAGCCAAGGCCCTACGGACGGGGAGTTTTTTTTCTTC	CASSQGPTDGEFFFF
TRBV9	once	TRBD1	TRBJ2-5	TGTGCCAGCAGCGCCCGGGACAGCCCAGAGACCCAGTACTTC	CASSARDSPETQYF
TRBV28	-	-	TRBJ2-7	TGTGCCAGCAGTTCCCCACAGGCCTTCTACGAGCAGTACTTC	CASSSPQAFYEQYF
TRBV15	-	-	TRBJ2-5	TGTGCCACCAGCAGAGGGGCACAGGTTCAAGAGACCCAGTACTTC	CATSRGAQVQETQYF
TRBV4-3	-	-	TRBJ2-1	TGCGCCAGCAGCCTACAGGGTGGGAATGAGCAGTTCTTC	CASSLQGGNEQFF
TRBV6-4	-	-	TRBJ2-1	TGTGCCAGCAGTGACTCGAGGGTGAGTGAGCAGTTCTTC	CASSDSRVSEQFF
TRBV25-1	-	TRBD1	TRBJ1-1	TGTGCCAGCAACTTTGGACAGGGTGAAGCTTTCTTT	CASNFGQGEAFF
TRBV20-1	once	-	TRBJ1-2	TGCAGTCCTCTAATCCGGGCCGGCTACACCTTC	CSPLIRAGYTF
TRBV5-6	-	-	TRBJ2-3	TGTGCCAGCAGCTTGGTGCAGAACACAGATACGCAGTATTTT	CASSLVQNTDTQYF
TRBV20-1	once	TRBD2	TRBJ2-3	TGCAGTGCTAGAATTAGCGGGGGGAGCACAGATACGCAGTATTTT	CSARISGGSTDTQYF
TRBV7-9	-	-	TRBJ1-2	TGTGCCAGCAGCCGGGCGGACGGTCAGGGACTATATGGCTACACCTTC	CASSRADGQGLYGYTF
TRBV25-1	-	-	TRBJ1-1	TGTGCCAGCTCAAGGAACACTGAAGCTTTCTTT	CASSRNTEAFF
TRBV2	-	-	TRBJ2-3	TGTGCCAGCAGTGAAGGGACCAAGTATTTT	CASSEGTKYF
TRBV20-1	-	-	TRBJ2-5	TGCAGTGCCGATGATGAAAGGGGGGGGCAAGAGACCCAGTACTTC	CSADDERGGQETQYF
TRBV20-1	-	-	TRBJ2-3	TGCAGTGCTAGGGCTCGCGGAGCAGATACGCAGTATTTT	CSARARGADTQYF
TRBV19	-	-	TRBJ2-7	TGTGCCAGTAGTTCTTGGACGGAAGAGGCCTCCTACGAGCAGTACTTC	CASSSWTEEASYEQYF
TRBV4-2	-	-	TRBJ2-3	TGTGCCAGCAGCCCGGGACTGGGAGATACGCAGTATTTT	CASSPGLGDTQYF
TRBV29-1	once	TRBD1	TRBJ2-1	TGCAGCGTTGAAGGGCAGGGGGCGTTTCACTACAATGAGCAGTTCTTC	CSVEGQGAFHYNEQFF
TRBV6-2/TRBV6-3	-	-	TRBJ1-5	TGTGCCAGCAGTTACGGGGAAGTGCGCAATCAGCCCCAGCATTTT	CASSYGEVRNQPQHF
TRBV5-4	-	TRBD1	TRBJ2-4	TGTGCCAGCAGCGGGGACCGGACAGGGATCAAAAACATTCAGTACTTC	CASSGDRTGIKNIQYF
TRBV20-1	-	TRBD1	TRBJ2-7	TGCAGTGCCCTACAGGGGAGTGGAAGCTCCTACGAGCAGTACTTC	CSALQGSGSSYEQYF
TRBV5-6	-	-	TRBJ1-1	TGTGCCAGCAGCCTGATCAGGGAATCTGAAGCTTTCTTT	CASSLIRESEAFF
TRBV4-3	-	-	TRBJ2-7	TGCGCCAGCAGCCAAGATTTAACCTTGGGGGACGAGCAGTACTTC	CASSQDLTLGDEQYF
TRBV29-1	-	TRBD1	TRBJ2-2	TGCAGCGCTGACAGGGAGAACACCGGGGAGCTGTTTTTT	CSADRENTGELFF
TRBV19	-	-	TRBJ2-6	TGTGCCAGTAGCCCCTACACCGGCTCTGGGGCCAACGTCCTGACTTTC	CASSPYTGSGANVLTF
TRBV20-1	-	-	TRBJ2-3	TGCAGTGCTAGGAAGTGGGGGGGCCGGGCAGATACGCAGTATTTT	CSARKWGGRADTQYF
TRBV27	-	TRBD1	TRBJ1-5	TGTGCCAGCAGTCTCGGACAGGTCGCTCAGCCCCAGCATTTT	CASSLGQVAQPQHF
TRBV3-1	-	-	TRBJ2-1	TGTGCCAGCAGCCAAGAAAAGCGCAATGAGCAGTTCTTC	CASSQEKRNEQFF
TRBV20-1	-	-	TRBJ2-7	TGCAGTGCTAGAGATAGGCGACTTACCTACGAGCAGTACTTC	CSARDRRLTYEQYF
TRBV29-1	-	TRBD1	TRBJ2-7	TGCAGCGTTGTGTGGACAGGGCCTGACGAGCAGTACTTC	CSVVWTGPDEQYF